The 2 T cell receptor beta chains below all came from one sample that was sequenced in a study of identifying expanded T cells in peripheral blood. TCRdb keeps only in-frame clones here, not all; method: immunoSEQ multiplex PCR. This table holds about 80,000 clones, about four fifths found once. Sequencing was performed on blood. Receptors originate from a person aged 18 to 75 in good health.

This rearrangement joins TRBV4-3 to TRBJ2-3; TRBD1 agrees at 8 bases. The V segment lost 1 base and the J segment 9 bases; nucleotides outside the gene matches: 6. The germline CDR1 and CDR2 sequences are LGHNA and YSLEER. The CDR3 is 14 residues long. The CDR3 protein is CASSQGGQGSTQYF. CDR3 sequence (DNA): TGCGCCAGCAGCCAAGGTGGACAGGGTTCGACGCAGTATTTT.

Written as DNA, the CDR3 is TGTGCCAGCGCAGGACTAGCCAGACTATCCAATGAGCAGTTCTTC. Its protein product is CASAGLARLSNEQFF. The rearrangement links TRBV11-2 to TRBJ2-1; 8 nucleotides align to TRBD2. Germline assignment: CDR1 SGHAT and CDR2 FQNNGV. The junction had 12 bases not matched to a gene; V was cut back by 8 bases and J by 6 bases. This CDR3 comprises 15 residues.